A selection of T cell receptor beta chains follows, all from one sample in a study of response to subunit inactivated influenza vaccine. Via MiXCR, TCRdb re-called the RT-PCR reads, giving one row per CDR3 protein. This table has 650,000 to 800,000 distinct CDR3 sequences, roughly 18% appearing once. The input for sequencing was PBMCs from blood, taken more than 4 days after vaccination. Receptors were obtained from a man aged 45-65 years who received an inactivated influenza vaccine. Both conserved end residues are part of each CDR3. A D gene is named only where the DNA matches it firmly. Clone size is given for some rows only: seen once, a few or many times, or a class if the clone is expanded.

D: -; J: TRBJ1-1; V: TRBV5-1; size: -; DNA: TGCGCCAGCAGCGACGGGACATCGAACACTGAAGCTTTCTTT; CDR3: CASSDGTSNTEAFF
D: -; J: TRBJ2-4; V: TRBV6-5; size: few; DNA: TGTGCCAGCAGTTACGAGTTTAGGGGTAACATTCAGTACTTC; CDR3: CASSYEFRGNIQYF
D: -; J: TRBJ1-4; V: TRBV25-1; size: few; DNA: TGTGCCAGCAGTGAATCCGAGGTGCCGAATGAAAAACTGTTTTTT; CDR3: CASSESEVPNEKLFF
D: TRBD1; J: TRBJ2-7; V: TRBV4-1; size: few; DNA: TGCGCCAGCAGCCGTAAATTAGACAGGGTTTTCCACGAGCAGTACTTC; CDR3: CASSRKLDRVFHEQYF
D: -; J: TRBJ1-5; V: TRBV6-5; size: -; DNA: TGTGCCAGCAGTTACTCGGCCGGAAACAGTCAGCCCCAGCATTTT; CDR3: CASSYSAGNSQPQHF
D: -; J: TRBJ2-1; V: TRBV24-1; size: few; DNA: TGTGCCACCAGTGATCCCGGGCCTTCCAATGAGCAGTTCTTC; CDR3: CATSDPGPSNEQFF
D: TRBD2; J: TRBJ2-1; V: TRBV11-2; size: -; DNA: TGTGCCAGCAGCTTAGAACCGACTAGCGGGAGAGGAGGGGTCAATGAGCAGTTCTTC; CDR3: CASSLEPTSGRGGVNEQFF
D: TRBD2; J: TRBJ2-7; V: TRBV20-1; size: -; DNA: TGCAGTGCTAGAGATCTTCAGGGACTAGCGACCGAGCAGTACTTC; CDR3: CSARDLQGLATEQYF
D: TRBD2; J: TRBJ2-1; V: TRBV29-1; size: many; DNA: TGCAGCGTTGGATTCGGCGGGGGGGCGATACAAAACAATGAGCAGTTCTTC; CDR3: CSVGFGGGAIQNNEQFF
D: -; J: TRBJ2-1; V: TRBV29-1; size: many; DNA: TGCAGCGTTGATTCTACAAGCTCCTACAATGAGCAGTTCTTC; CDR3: CSVDSTSSYNEQFF
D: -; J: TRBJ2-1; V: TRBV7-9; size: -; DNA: TGTGCCAGCAGCGCCAGAGGTGCGGCGGCGGATGAGCAGTTCTTC; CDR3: CASSARGAAADEQFF
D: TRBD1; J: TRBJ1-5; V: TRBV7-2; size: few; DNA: TGTGCCAGCAGCGTACAGGGGGTTTTGCAGCCCCAGCATTTT; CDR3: CASSVQGVLQPQHF
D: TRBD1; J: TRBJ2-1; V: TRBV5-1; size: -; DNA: TGCGCCAGCAGCTTGGGGGGTCCGGGACAGGGACAGTTCTTC; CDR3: CASSLGGPGQGQFF
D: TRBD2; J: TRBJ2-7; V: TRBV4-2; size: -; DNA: TGTGCCAGCAGCCAAGATCGAACTAGCGGGAACTACGAGCAGTACTTC; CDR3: CASSQDRTSGNYEQYF
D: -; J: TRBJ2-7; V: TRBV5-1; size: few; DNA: TGCGCCAGCAGCAAACAGACAGGCCTTACCTCCTACGAGCAGTACTTC; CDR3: CASSKQTGLTSYEQYF
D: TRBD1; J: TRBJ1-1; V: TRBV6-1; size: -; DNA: TGTGCCAGCAGCGCAAGTTGGGACAGGCCTGAAGCTTTCTTT; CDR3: CASSASWDRPEAFF
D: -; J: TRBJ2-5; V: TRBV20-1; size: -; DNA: TGCAGTGCGTCGAGGGTTGCGGGAGAGACCCAGTACTTC; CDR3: CSASRVAGETQYF
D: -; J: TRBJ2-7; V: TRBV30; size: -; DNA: TGTGCCTGGAGTGCCCGTTTATCCTCCTACGAGCAGTACTTC; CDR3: CAWSARLSSYEQYF
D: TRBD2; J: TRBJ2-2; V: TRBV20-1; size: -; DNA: TGCAGTGCTAGAGGGGACTTAGCGGGGGCTGGTACCGGGGAGCTGTTTTTT; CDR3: CSARGDLAGAGTGELFF
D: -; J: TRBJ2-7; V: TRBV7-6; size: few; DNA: TGTGCCAGCAGCTTAGAGGGTGAAGGATACGAGCAGTACTTC; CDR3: CASSLEGEGYEQYF
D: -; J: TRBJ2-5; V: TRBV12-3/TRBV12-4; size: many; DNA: TGTGCCAGCAGTTTTGTGAGGGGAGAGACCCAGTACTTC; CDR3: CASSFVRGETQYF
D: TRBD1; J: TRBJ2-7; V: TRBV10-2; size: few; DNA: TGCGCCAGCCTGGATATGACAGGGCTCGAGCAGTACTTC; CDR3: CASLDMTGLEQYF
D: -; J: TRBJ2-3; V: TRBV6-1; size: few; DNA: TGTGCCAGCAATCCAACGGGCCTAAGACGCGATACGCAGTATTTT; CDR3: CASNPTGLRRDTQYF
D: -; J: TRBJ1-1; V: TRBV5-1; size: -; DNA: TGCGCCAGCAGCTTGTTTAGGGGTGGTGACACTGAAGCTTTCTTT; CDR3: CASSLFRGGDTEAFF
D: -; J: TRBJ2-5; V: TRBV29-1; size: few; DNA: TGCAGCGCTGGCGGTAGGCAAGAGACCCAGTACTTC; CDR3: CSAGGRQETQYF
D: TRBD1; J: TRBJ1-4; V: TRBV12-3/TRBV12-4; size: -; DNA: TGTGCCAGCAGTTTATCTCAGGGGGCGAGTGAAAAACTGTTTTTT; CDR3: CASSLSQGASEKLFF
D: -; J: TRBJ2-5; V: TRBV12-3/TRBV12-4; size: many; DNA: TGTGCCAGCAGTTACTTGAGGGGCCAAGAGACCCAGTACTTC; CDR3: CASSYLRGQETQYF
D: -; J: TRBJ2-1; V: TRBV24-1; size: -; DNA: TGTGCCACCAGTGGGGGGTTAGAGAGCTCCTACAATGAGCAGTTCTTC; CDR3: CATSGGLESSYNEQFF
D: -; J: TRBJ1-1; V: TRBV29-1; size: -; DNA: TGCAGCTATCTTGGTGGCCGGCAGACTGAAGCTTTCTTT; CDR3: CSYLGGRQTEAFF
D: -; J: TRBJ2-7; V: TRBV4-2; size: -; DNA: TGTGCCAGCAGCCAACCGACAGGGAGGCTCCACGAGCAGTACTTC; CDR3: CASSQPTGRLHEQYF
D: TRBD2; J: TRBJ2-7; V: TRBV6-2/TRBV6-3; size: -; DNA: TGTGCCAGCAGCTCCGGGACTAGCCTCTACGAGCAGTACTTC; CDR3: CASSSGTSLYEQYF
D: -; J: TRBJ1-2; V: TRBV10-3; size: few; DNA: TGTGCCATCAGGGGGACGGGGGATGGCTACACCTTC; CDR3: CAIRGTGDGYTF
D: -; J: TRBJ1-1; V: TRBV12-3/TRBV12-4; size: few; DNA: TGTGCCAGCACCTCTGGAGCCGGGGCTCGAGCTTTCTTT; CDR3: CASTSGAGARAFF
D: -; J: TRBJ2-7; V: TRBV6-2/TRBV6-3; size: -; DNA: TGTGCCAGCACTGACTTTGGGGACCGGACCTACGAGCAGTACTTC; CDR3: CASTDFGDRTYEQYF
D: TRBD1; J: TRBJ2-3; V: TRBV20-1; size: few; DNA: TGCAGTGCTAGGCGGACAGGGAGCACAGATACGCAGTATTTT; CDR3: CSARRTGSTDTQYF
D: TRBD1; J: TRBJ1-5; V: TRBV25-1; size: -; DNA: TGTGCCAGCAGTGCGACAGGGGCAGGTCAGCCCCAGCATTTT; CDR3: CASSATGAGQPQHF
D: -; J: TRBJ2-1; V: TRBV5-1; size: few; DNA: TGCGCCAGCAGCTTGGCTTCAGTCTTCAATGAGCAGTTCTTC; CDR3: CASSLASVFNEQFF
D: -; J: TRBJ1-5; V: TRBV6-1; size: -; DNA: TGTGCCAGCAGTGAGGGGGGAACTAATCAGCCCCAGCATTTT; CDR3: CASSEGGTNQPQHF
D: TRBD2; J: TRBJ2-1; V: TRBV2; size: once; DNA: TGTGCCAGCAGTCCCGCTAGCGGGGGGAATGAGCAGTTCTTC; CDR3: CASSPASGGNEQFF
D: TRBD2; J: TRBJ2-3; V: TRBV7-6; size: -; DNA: TGTGCCAGCAGCATTGGACTAGCGGTCACAGATACGCAGTATTTT; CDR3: CASSIGLAVTDTQYF
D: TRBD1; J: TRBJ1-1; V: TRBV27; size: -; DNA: TGTGCCAGCAGTATGGGACAGGGGGCCGCTGAAGCTTTCTTT; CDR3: CASSMGQGAAEAFF
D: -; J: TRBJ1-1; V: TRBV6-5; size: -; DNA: TGTGCCAGCAGTTACGTCGGACCGAACACTGAAGCTTTCTTT; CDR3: CASSYVGPNTEAFF
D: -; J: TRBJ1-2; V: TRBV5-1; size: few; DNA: TGCGCCAGCAGGGGAGGTGGTTTATATGGCTACACCTTC; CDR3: CASRGGGLYGYTF
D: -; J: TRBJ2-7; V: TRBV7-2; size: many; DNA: TGTGCCAGCAGCTTAGACCACGAGCAGTACTTC; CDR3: CASSLDHEQYF
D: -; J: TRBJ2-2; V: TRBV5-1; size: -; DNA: TGCGCCAGCAGATTTCTGGACGGGGAGCTGTTTTTT; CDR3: CASRFLDGELFF
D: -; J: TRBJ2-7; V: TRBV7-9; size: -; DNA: TGTGCCAGCAGCTTAATCGACAGGGACTTCTACGAGCAGTACTTC; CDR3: CASSLIDRDFYEQYF
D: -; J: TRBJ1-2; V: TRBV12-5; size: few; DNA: TGTGCTAGTGGTGTCGGGACGGGGGGCTACACCTTC; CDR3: CASGVGTGGYTF
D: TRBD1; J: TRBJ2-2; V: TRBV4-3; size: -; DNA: TGCGCCAGCAGCCAAGACCAAAGGGGGCCCACCGGGGAGCTGTTTTTT; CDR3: CASSQDQRGPTGELFF
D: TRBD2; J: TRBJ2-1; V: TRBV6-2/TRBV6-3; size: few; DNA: TGTGCCAGCAGTTACCTAGCGGGGGTGAATGAGCAGTTCTTC; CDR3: CASSYLAGVNEQFF
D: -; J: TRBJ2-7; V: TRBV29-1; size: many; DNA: TGCAGCGTTACCAATCGCGGGACCCCCTACGAGCAGTACTTC; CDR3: CSVTNRGTPYEQYF
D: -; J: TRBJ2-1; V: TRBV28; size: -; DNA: TGTGCCAGCAGTACTATGACGGGTGAGCAGTTCTTC; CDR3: CASSTMTGEQFF
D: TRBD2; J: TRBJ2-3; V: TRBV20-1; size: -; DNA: TGCAGTGCTAGAGTTTTGGCGGGGGTTGCAGATACGCAGTATTTT; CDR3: CSARVLAGVADTQYF
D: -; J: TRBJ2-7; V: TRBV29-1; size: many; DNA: TGCAGCGTTGCACGGGGGAGCTTGGACGAGCAGTACTTC; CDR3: CSVARGSLDEQYF
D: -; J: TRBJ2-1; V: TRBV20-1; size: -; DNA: TGCAGTGCTAGAGGGTGGCTAGCGAACAATGAGCAGTTCTTC; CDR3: CSARGWLANNEQFF
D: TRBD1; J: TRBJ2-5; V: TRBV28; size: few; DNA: TGTGCCAGCAGTCAAACAGGGGGCAGAGGGGAGACCCAGTACTTC; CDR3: CASSQTGGRGETQYF
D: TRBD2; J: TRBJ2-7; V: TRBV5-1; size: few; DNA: TGCGCCAGCAGCATAGGGACTAGCGGGAGCCACGAGCAGTACTTC; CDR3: CASSIGTSGSHEQYF
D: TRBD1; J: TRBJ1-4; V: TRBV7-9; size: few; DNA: TGTGCCAGCACCCGGACAGGGATGCGGGCTAATGAAAAACTGTTTTTT; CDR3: CASTRTGMRANEKLFF
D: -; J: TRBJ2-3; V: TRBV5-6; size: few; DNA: TGTGCCAGCAGCTTGTGGACTCCCCAACGTGATACGCAGTATTTT; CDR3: CASSLWTPQRDTQYF
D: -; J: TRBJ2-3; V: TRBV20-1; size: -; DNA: TGCAGTGCTCGGCCAGGAGATACGCAGTATTTT; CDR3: CSARPGDTQYF